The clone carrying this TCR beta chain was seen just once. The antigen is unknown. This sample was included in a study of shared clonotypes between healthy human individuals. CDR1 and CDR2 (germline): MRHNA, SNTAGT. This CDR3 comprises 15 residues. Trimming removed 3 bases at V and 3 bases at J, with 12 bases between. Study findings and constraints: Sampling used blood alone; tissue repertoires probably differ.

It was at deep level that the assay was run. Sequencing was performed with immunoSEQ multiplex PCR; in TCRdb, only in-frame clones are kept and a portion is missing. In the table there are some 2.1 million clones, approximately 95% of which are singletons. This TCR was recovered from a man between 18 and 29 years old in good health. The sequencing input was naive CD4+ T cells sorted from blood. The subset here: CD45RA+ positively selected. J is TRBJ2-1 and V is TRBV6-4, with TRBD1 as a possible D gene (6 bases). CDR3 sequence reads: CASSEVGDNYNEQFF. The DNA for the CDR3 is TGTGCCAGCAGTGAAGTCGGGGACAACTACAATGAGCAGTTCTTC.